This is a list of T cell receptor beta chains from one sample in a study of blood T cell repertoires in COVID-19. TCRdb's table, derived via immunoSEQ multiplex PCR, lists solely in-frame clones and lacks some. The table has around 65,000 clones, 82% seen once. The sequencing input was peripheral blood. The source is a human donor in a cohort sampled during active COVID-19. Each CDR3 is given with its conserved first and last residue. A D gene is named only where the DNA matches it firmly. The size of a clone is reported for some rows only, either as once, few or many, or as a class for expanded clones.

.	TRBV5-1	TRBJ2-3	.	18	CASSDFRTTPFSTDTQYF	TGCGCCAGCAGCGATTTTCGTACGACACCCTTTAGCACAGATACGCAGTATTTT
TRBD2	TRBV5-1	TRBJ2-5	.	15	CASSLWSGGKETQYF	TGCGCCAGCAGCTTGTGGAGCGGGGGGAAAGAGACCCAGTACTTC
TRBD1	TRBV7-8	TRBJ2-7	.	15	CASSLGQGVSYEQYF	TGTGCCAGCAGCCTGGGACAGGGTGTATCCTACGAGCAGTACTTC
TRBD2	TRBV4-1	TRBJ2-1	.	18	CASSHPTSLAGGENEQFF	TGCGCCAGCAGCCATCCCACCTCATTAGCGGGGGGGGAGAATGAGCAGTTCTTC
TRBD1	TRBV7-8	TRBJ1-5	.	15	CASSLTGGAGQPQHF	TGTGCCAGCAGCTTGACAGGGGGCGCTGGGCAGCCCCAGCATTTT
TRBD2	TRBV3-1/TRBV3-2	TRBJ2-3	.	15	CASSPSGGDADTQYF	TGTGCCAGCAGCCCTAGCGGGGGGGACGCAGATACGCAGTATTTT
TRBD1	TRBV7-9	TRBJ1-2	.	12	CASSLSQGDKRF	TGTGCCAGCAGCTTAAGTCAGGGGGACAAGCGATTC
TRBD1	TRBV6-1	TRBJ1-5	.	14	CASSERQGGQPQHF	TGTGCCAGCAGTGAAAGACAGGGTGGACAGCCCCAGCATTTT
.	TRBV27	TRBJ2-7	.	16	CASSLRGSGLPYEQYF	TGTGCCAGCAGTTTAAGGGGCTCGGGCCTGCCCTACGAGCAGTACTTC
.	TRBV5-8	TRBJ2-1	.	15	CASSNGVDYNNEQFF	TGTGCCAGCAGCAACGGGGTGGACTACAACAATGAGCAGTTCTTC
.	TRBV5-1	TRBJ1-6	few	13	CASREGYNSPLHF	TGCGCCAGCAGGGAGGGTTATAATTCACCCCTCCACTTT
.	TRBV30	TRBJ1-2	.	13	CAWSRSGNYGYTF	TGTGCCTGGAGTAGATCAGGGAACTATGGCTACACCTTC
TRBD2	TRBV7-8	TRBJ2-1	few	16	CASSLGSGGPYNEQFF	TGTGCCAGCAGCTTAGGGAGCGGGGGGCCTTACAATGAGCAGTTCTTC
.	TRBV7-8	TRBJ2-6	once	16	CASSLMYRAGANVLTF	TGTGCCAGCAGCTTGATGTACAGGGCTGGGGCCAACGTCCTGACTTTC
.	TRBV4-2	TRBJ2-2	.	15	CASSRGTENTGELFF	TGTGCCAGCAGCCGCGGGACAGAAAACACCGGGGAGCTGTTTTTT
TRBD1	TRBV6-5	TRBJ2-1	.	15	CASSYRTGGYNEQFF	TGTGCCAGCAGTTATAGGACAGGGGGCTACAATGAGCAGTTCTTC
.	TRBV27	TRBJ1-5	.	18	CASSQYAGGVYSNQPQHF	TGTGCCAGCAGTCAGTACGCGGGGGGGGTATATAGCAATCAGCCCCAGCATTTT
TRBD2	TRBV12-5	TRBJ2-1	.	16	CASGLVRLAGANEQFF	TGTGCTAGTGGTTTGGTACGACTAGCGGGGGCCAATGAGCAGTTCTTC
.	TRBV6-5	TRBJ1-1	once	14	CASSYSPGRTEAFF	TGTGCCAGCAGTTACTCCCCGGGTCGAACTGAAGCTTTCTTT
TRBD1	TRBV6-6	TRBJ2-5	.	16	CASSKGQGRVGETQYF	TGTGCCAGCAGTAAGGGACAGGGAAGGGTAGGGGAGACCCAGTACTTC
.	TRBV15	TRBJ1-2	.	16	CATSRGAGQALRGYTF	TGTGCCACCAGCAGAGGAGCGGGACAAGCCTTAAGAGGCTACACCTTC
TRBD2	TRBV6-6	TRBJ2-5	.	15	CASSYRQAGAGAQYF	TGTGCCAGCAGTTACCGGCAAGCGGGGGCGGGGGCCCAGTACTTC
.	TRBV19	TRBJ1-5	.	17	CASSIDDSIQGYQPQHF	TGTGCCAGTAGTATAGACGACAGTATCCAAGGTTATCAGCCCCAGCATTTT
TRBD2	TRBV10-2	TRBJ2-3	.	20	CASSESSGLAGGREPDTQYF	TGCGCCAGCAGTGAGTCGTCGGGACTAGCGGGGGGTCGGGAGCCAGATACGCAGTATTTT
.	TRBV7-8	TRBJ2-1	.	15	CASSFYRASYNEQFF	TGTGCCAGCAGCTTCTACAGGGCGAGCTACAATGAGCAGTTCTTC
TRBD2	TRBV4-1	TRBJ2-5	.	17	CASSQEGAGGPQETQYF	TGCGCCAGCAGCCAAGAAGGGGCGGGGGGGCCCCAAGAGACCCAGTACTTC
.	TRBV28	TRBJ2-3	.	15	CASSAGTGKTDTQYF	TGTGCCAGCAGCGCCGGCACAGGGAAGACAGATACGCAGTATTTT
.	TRBV11-1	TRBJ2-1	.	11	CASSLRDEQFF	TGTGCCAGCAGCTTACGCGATGAGCAGTTCTTC
.	TRBV19	TRBJ1-2	.	16	CASTVVGKWDNYGYTF	TGTGCCAGTACAGTCGTCGGGAAGTGGGATAACTATGGCTACACCTTC
TRBD1	TRBV6-1	TRBJ2-3	.	15	CASSEARDRGGTQYF	TGTGCCAGCAGTGAAGCCCGGGACAGGGGAGGTACGCAGTATTTT
.	TRBV6-6	TRBJ2-7	.	14	CASSWAQGLREQYF	TGTGCCAGCAGTTGGGCACAGGGCCTCCGCGAGCAGTACTTC
.	TRBV6-4	TRBJ1-6	.	14	CASSANSYNSPLHF	TGTGCCAGCAGTGCTAACTCCTATAATTCACCCCTCCACTTT